This passage covers 25 T cell receptor beta chains from one sample sequenced in a study of cytomegalovirus exposure and HLA in healthy donors. Only in-frame clones appear in the TCRdb table, and some are missing; sequencing was by immunoSEQ multiplex PCR. Seen here are around 220,000 clones, 65% to 85% observed once, and the top ten hold 11% to 15%. Input material: PBMCs. These receptors came from a young woman in good health and CMV-seropositive.

This chain links TRBV27 with TRBJ2-2; D might be TRBD1 (5 bases). CDR1 is MNHEY and CDR2 is SMNVEV in the germline V gene (reference sequence). The CDR3 covers 14 residues. V gave up 2 bases and J gave up 7 bases, with 11 bases separating them. The CDR3 DNA follows: TGTGCCAGCAGTTTAGCACAGGTGGTCGGGGAGCTGTTTTTT. Translation: CASSLAQVVGELFF.

The chain carries TRBV4-2 and TRBJ2-7; perhaps TRBD2 as D (6 bases). Germline V lookup: CDR1 LGHNA, CDR2 YNFKEQ. V was cut by 1 base and J by 0 bases, with 10 bases left in between. This CDR3 is built from 15 residues. The CDR3 DNA sequence: TGTGCCAGCAGCCAAGTCTCGGGAGCCTCCTACGAGCAGTACTTC. Translation: CASSQVSGASYEQYF.

V usage is TRBV29-1 and J usage is TRBJ2-1, with TRBD2 matching over 14 bases. The J segment lost 7 bases and the V segment lost 6 bases, leaving 11 bases of the junction unmatched. The CDR3 spans 16 residues. CDR1 is SQVTM, CDR2 ANQGSEA, per germline. The CDR3 DNA is TGCAGCGTGGGCCCAGGGACTAGCGGGAGAGTAAATGAGCAGTTCTTC. Residues: CSVGPGTSGRVNEQFF.

V and J are TRBV2 and TRBJ2-2; D is perhaps TRBD1 or TRBD2 (5 bases each). V lost 5 bases and J 7 bases, leaving 26 bases between the germline ends. From germline, CDR1 is SNHLY and CDR2 FYNNEI. This CDR3 spans 18 amino acids. The CDR3, as DNA: TGTGCCAGCAGTTTTCAGGGAGTTCAAAACACTGTTGGCGGGGAGCTGTTTTTT. Its protein is CASSFQGVQNTVGGELFF.

The chain has TRBV7-2 and TRBJ1-2; possible D gene TRBD1, 5 bases. V dropped 1 base and J dropped 8 bases, with 14 bases sitting between them. Germline V gives CDR1 SGHTA, CDR2 FQGNSA. This CDR3 is built from 14 residues. The CDR3 loop reads CASSLVTGGEGYTF. The CDR3 DNA reads TGTGCCAGCAGCTTAGTTACCGGGGGGGAAGGCTACACCTTC.

The CDR3 reads CASSLNRDNYGYTF. The CDR3 DNA sequence: TGCGCCAGCAGCTTGAACCGGGATAACTATGGCTACACCTTC. The chain links TRBV5-1 to TRBJ1-2; the D is unclear. Trimming removed 1 base at V and 1 base at J, with 8 bases between. Germline-derived CDR1 and CDR2 are SGHRS and YFSETQ. The CDR3 covers 14 residues.

The CDR3 sequence is CASSYQGRAFF. CDR3 nucleotides: TGTGCCAGCAGTTACCAGGGTAGAGCTTTCTTT. This chain links TRBV6-5 with TRBJ1-1; D is perhaps TRBD1 (5 bases). V was trimmed by 2 bases and J by 10 bases, leaving 8 bases between them. CDR3 size: 11 residues. Germline CDR1 MNHEY, CDR2 SVGAGI.

The chain combines TRBV13 with TRBJ2-7, with 8 bases matching TRBD1. The J segment lost 4 bases and the V segment lost 3 bases, leaving 5 bases of the junction unmatched. CDR1 is PRHDT and CDR2 is FYEKMQ in the germline V gene (reference sequence). The CDR3 is made up of 14 amino acids. The CDR3 is CASSFRGLSYEQYF. The CDR3 nucleotides read TGTGCCAGCAGCTTCAGGGGGCTATCGTACGAGCAGTACTTC. The full variable domain, completed using reference TRBV13 and TRBJ2-7, is AAGVIQSPRHLIKEKRETATLKCYPIPRHDTVYWYQQGPGQDPQFLISFYEKMQSDKGSIPDRFSAQQFSDYHSELNMSSLELGDSALYFCASSFRGLSYEQYFGPGTRLTVT.

About this clone: In the same sample, other DNA sequences code for this CDR3. J is TRBJ1-1 and V is TRBV30; D possibly corresponds to TRBD1 (6 bases). Trimming removed 2 bases from V and 5 bases from J, with 12 bases in between. Per the germline V gene, CDR1 is GTSNPN and CDR2 is SVGIG (reference sequence). CDR3 size: 13 residues. The CDR3 region is CAWSTTGNTEAFF. CDR3 nucleotides: TGTGCCTGGAGTACAACAGGGAATACTGAAGCTTTCTTT.

In this sample, this clone turned up once. This rearrangement joins TRBV5-6 to TRBJ2-7; tentatively, D is TRBD1 (6 bases). Germline V gene sequence: CDR1 SGHDT, CDR2 YYEEEE. V lost 4 bases, J lost 0 bases, and 14 bases lay in between. CDR3 length: 15 residues. In DNA, the CDR3 is TGTGCCAGCAGCCCATCAGGGGCACACTCCTACGAGCAGTACTTC. Residues: CASSPSGAHSYEQYF.

The CDR3 here is CATGTTSSSYNEQFF. In nucleotides, the CDR3 is TGTGCCACCGGCACGACCTCATCTTCCTACAATGAGCAGTTCTTC. The V and J genes are TRBV28 and TRBJ2-1; no clear D gene. Germline V gene sequence: CDR1 MDHEN, CDR2 SYDVKM. Trimming took off 10 bases at V and 1 base at J, with 17 bases between the two ends. The CDR3 consists of 15 residues.

This chain joins TRBV9 and TRBJ2-1; 12 bases fit TRBD2. Trimming at V came to 4 bases and at J to 10 bases, leaving 9 bases not matched to a gene. The CDR3 has 15 residues. Germline V lookup: CDR1 SGDLS, CDR2 YYNGEE. CDR3 region: CASSQGLAGGGEQFF. The CDR3 nucleotides read TGTGCCAGCAGCCAGGGGCTAGCGGGAGGGGGGGAGCAGTTCTTC. Looking up the rest from reference TRBV9 and TRBJ2-1 gives the full variable domain: DSGVTQTPKHLITATGQRVTLRCSPRSGDLSVYWYQQSLDQGLQFLIQYYNGEERAKGNILERFSAQQFPDLHSELNLSSLELGDSALYFCASSQGLAGGGEQFFGPGTRLTVL.

The table lists this clone with a few counts. The CDR3 region is CASSQSTNTGANVLTF. The CDR3 coding sequence is TGTGCCAGCAGCCAAAGTACCAATACTGGGGCCAACGTCCTGACTTTC. The V and J genes are TRBV4-2 and TRBJ2-6; D not resolved. The V end lost 2 bases, the J end lost 2 bases, and 10 bases lay between the germline ends. Germline CDR1 and CDR2: LGHNA and YNFKEQ. CDR3 length: 16 residues.

The chain uses TRBV9 and TRBJ2-5; weak D call: TRBD1 (5 bases). Trimming shortened V by 5 bases and J by 4 bases, and 12 bases separated the two germline ends. The CDR3 loop spans 13 amino acids. Per the germline V gene, CDR1 is SGDLS and CDR2 is YYNGEE. The chain's CDR3 is CASSRGSLETQYF. The CDR3 DNA is TGTGCCAGCAGTAGGGGTAGTCTAGAGACCCAGTACTTC. The entire variable domain, with the rest obtained from reference TRBV9 and TRBJ2-5, is as follows: DSGVTQTPKHLITATGQRVTLRCSPRSGDLSVYWYQQSLDQGLQFLIQYYNGEERAKGNILERFSAQQFPDLHSELNLSSLELGDSALYFCASSRGSLETQYFGPGTRLLVL.

The chain couples TRBV19 to TRBJ2-5; D possibly matches TRBD1 or TRBD2 (5 bases each). V was cut by 5 bases and J by 5 bases, with 24 bases left in between. The CDR3 is 17 amino acids. CDR1 and CDR2 from the germline V gene are LNHDA and SQIVND (reference sequence). The CDR3 protein is CASSLGGLGTWGETQYF. CDR3 coding DNA: TGTGCCAGTAGTCTCGGAGGACTCGGGACCTGGGGGGAGACCCAGTACTTC.

The chain joins TRBV7-9 to TRBJ2-2; perhaps D is TRBD1 or TRBD2 (5 bases each). The length of the CDR3 is 15 residues. The ends were cut back, 5 bases at V and 4 bases at J, with 14 bases in the middle. Germline CDR1 reads SEHNR; CDR2 reads FQNEAQ (reference sequence). CDR3 sequence: CASSPVGTVTGELFF. The CDR3, as DNA: TGTGCCAGCAGCCCAGTGGGGACCGTCACCGGGGAGCTGTTTTTT.

The chain has TRBV5-8 and TRBJ2-7; a weak D match, TRBD1 (6 bases). The CDR3 spans 15 residues. V lost 5 bases to trimming and J lost 3 bases, with 18 bases between them. Germline assignment: CDR1 SGHTS and CDR2 YDEGEE. The DNA for the CDR3 is TGTGCCAGCAGATATACGTCAGGGGTAGGCTACGAGCAGTACTTC. Its protein product is CASRYTSGVGYEQYF. Based on the CDR3 plus reference TRBV5-8 and TRBJ2-7, the full variable domain is EAGVTQSPTHLIKTRGQQATLRCSPISGHTSVYWYQQALGLGLQFLLWYDEGEERNRGNFPPRFSGRQFPNYSSELNVNALELEDSALYLCASRYTSGVGYEQYFGPGTRLTVT.

The CDR3 protein is CASSSPGQGFYGYTF. DNA for the CDR3: TGTGCCAGCAGTTCTCCGGGACAGGGATTCTATGGCTACACCTTC. The chain recombines TRBV27 with TRBJ1-2, with 9 positions matching TRBD1. The germline CDR1 and CDR2 sequences are MNHEY and SMNVEV (reference sequence). The CDR3 is 15 residues long. V shed 4 bases and J 4 bases; nucleotides not matched to a gene: 7.

V gene TRBV7-2 combines with J gene TRBJ1-1; D possibly corresponds to TRBD1 (6 bases). V was trimmed by 5 bases and J by 4 bases, leaving 11 bases between them. CDR3 length: 13 residues. Germline CDR1 reads SGHTA; CDR2 reads FQGNSA. The CDR3 DNA sequence: TGTGCCAGCAGCCGACAGGAACGCACTGAAGCTTTCTTT. Its protein is CASSRQERTEAFF. Supplemented by reference TRBV7-2 and TRBJ1-1, the full variable domain reads GAGVSQSPSNKVTEKGKDVELRCDPISGHTALYWYRQSLGQGLEFLIYFQGNSAPDKSGLPSDRFSAERTGGSVSTLTIQRTQQEDSAVYLCASSRQERTEAFFGQGTRLTVV.

The CDR3, as DNA: TGTGCCAGCAGTGATACAGGGTGGACCGGGGAGCTGTTTTTT. Amino acid sequence: CASSDTGWTGELFF. The V call is TRBV25-1, the J call TRBJ2-2; possibly TRBD1 for D (6 bases). V lost 3 bases, J lost 5 bases, and 10 bases lay in between. This CDR3 region has 14 residues. Germline V gene data show CDR1 as MGHDK and CDR2 as SYGVNS.

The rearrangement joins TRBV15 to TRBJ2-3; D remains unclear. V was cut by 0 bases and J by 2 bases, with 9 bases left in between. CDR1 LNHNV and CDR2 YYDKDF come from the germline V gene (reference sequence). This CDR3 comprises 15 residues. The CDR3 DNA reads TGTGCCACCAGCAGAGAATGGGATTCCACAGATACGCAGTATTTT. This sequence encodes CATSREWDSTDTQYF.

This clone was counted once. The rearrangement links TRBV9 to TRBJ2-2; TRBD1 matches at 8 bases. Germline V gene sequence: CDR1 SGDLS, CDR2 YYNGEE. V lost 4 bases to trimming and J lost 6 bases; unmatched junction nucleotides: 5. The CDR3 has 14 residues. The CDR3 loop is CASSPGTGPGELFF. DNA for the CDR3: TGTGCCAGCAGCCCCGGGACAGGTCCCGGGGAGCTGTTTTTT.

This clone showed up just once. The V gene is TRBV29-1, the J gene TRBJ2-3, with 13 positions matching TRBD2. Germline CDR1 SQVTM, CDR2 ANQGSEA. The CDR3 totals 15 residues. V shed 3 bases and J 6 bases; nucleotides not matched to a gene: 6. The CDR3 spells CSVEPGTSGIDTQYF. The CDR3 region has the DNA TGCAGCGTTGAGCCCGGGACTAGCGGGATCGATACGCAGTATTTT.

CDR3 residues: CASSKQGSSTEAFF. CDR3 nucleotides: TGTGCCAGCAGTAAACAGGGATCGAGCACTGAAGCTTTCTTT. This chain connects TRBV6-5 to TRBJ1-1; tentatively, D is TRBD1 (6 bases). Per the germline V gene, CDR1 is MNHEY and CDR2 is SVGAGI. This CDR3 region has 14 residues. V lost 5 bases, J lost 4 bases, and 14 bases lay in between.

V and J are TRBV9 and TRBJ2-2; the match to TRBD1 covers 7 bases. Germline V gene lookup returns CDR1 SGDLS and CDR2 YYNGEE. The CDR3 length is 16 residues. Trimming at V came to 4 bases and at J to 2 bases, leaving 8 bases not matched to a gene. CDR3 residues: CASSLTGQFNTGELFF. In DNA form, the CDR3 reads TGTGCCAGCAGCCTAACGGGACAGTTTAACACCGGGGAGCTGTTTTTT.